Below, 31 T cell receptor beta chains from the same sample are listed, as sequenced in a study of T cell responses to AZD1222 COVID-19 vaccine. Some clones are missing from TCRdb's copy, which holds only in-frame ones; the method was immunoSEQ multiplex PCR. The repertoire holds about 160,000 clones, with 92% as singletons. The sample consisted of peripheral blood, taken 28 days after the second AZD1222 dose. Source of these receptors: an adult who received the AZD1222 COVID-19 vaccine.

The rearrangement uses TRBV4-1 and TRBJ1-5, with D tentatively TRBD1 (5 bases). The germline gives CDR1 MGHRA, CDR2 YSYEKL. V shed 1 base and J shed 1 base, with 11 bases lying between them. The CDR3 runs to 16 residues. The CDR3 sequence: CASSQVYGGSNQPQHF. CDR3 DNA sequence: TGCGCCAGCAGCCAAGTTTACGGGGGGAGCAATCAGCCCCAGCATTTT.

The rearrangement joins TRBV6-1 to TRBJ2-3, with D possibly called TRBD1 or TRBD2 (5 bases each). Germline CDR1 MNHNS, CDR2 SASEGT. Trimming shortened V by 2 bases and J by 0 bases, and 12 bases separated the two germline ends. This CDR3 spans 16 amino acids. CDR3 nucleotides: TGTGCCAGCAGTGAATACGGGACCGCTAGCACAGATACGCAGTATTTT. Translation: CASSEYGTASTDTQYF.

V gene TRBV9 combines with J gene TRBJ2-5; 11 nucleotides align to TRBD2. The V segment lost 3 bases and the J segment 5 bases; nucleotides outside the gene matches: 12. The CDR3 has 17 residues. The V gene's germline CDR1 is SGDLS and CDR2 YYNGEE. CDR3 sequence reads: CASSGGGSGGGGETQYF. CDR3 sequence (DNA): TGTGCCAGCAGCGGCGGAGGTAGCGGGGGGGGCGGGGAGACCCAGTACTTC.

The chain links TRBV6-5 to TRBJ2-7; D possibly uses TRBD1 or TRBD2 (5 bases each). The germline V gene encodes CDR1 MNHEY and CDR2 SVGAGI. The V end was cut by 5 bases, the J end by 4 bases, with 15 bases between. CDR3 length: 14 amino acids. The DNA of the CDR3 is TGTGCCAGCAGTCCGGGACCTGGGGCGTACGAGCAGTACTTC. Translated, it gives CASSPGPGAYEQYF.

This clone was seen more than once but under ten times. V and J are TRBV11-2 and TRBJ1-5, with a possible D match to TRBD1 (5 bases). The CDR3 extends over 13 amino acids. Trimming shortened V by 7 bases and J by 3 bases, and 10 bases separated the two germline ends. Germline CDR1 reads SGHAT; CDR2 reads FQNNGV. The CDR3 DNA sequence: TGTGCCAGCACCCGACAGTCCAATCAGCCCCAGCATTTT. Translating it yields CASTRQSNQPQHF.

The chain uses TRBV28 and TRBJ2-1, with 9 bases aligning to TRBD1. CDR1 and CDR2 from the germline V gene are MDHEN and SYDVKM. Trimming took 5 bases from V and 7 from J; bases not matched to a gene: 9. The CDR3 extends over 15 amino acids. The CDR3: CASSPGDRVGNEQFF. CDR3 nucleotides: TGTGCCAGCAGTCCCGGGGACAGGGTGGGAAATGAGCAGTTCTTC.

The V and J genes are TRBV30 and TRBJ1-3, with D tentatively TRBD1 (6 bases). Per germline, CDR1 GTSNPN and CDR2 SVGIG (reference sequence). Trimming took off 4 bases at V and 3 bases at J, with 16 bases between the two ends. This CDR3 has 15 amino acids. CDR3 sequence (DNA): TGTGCCTGGACGGCGAACAGGGCTTTTGGAAACACCATATATTTT. Translated, it gives CAWTANRAFGNTIYF.

The chain is built from TRBV4-1 and TRBJ1-2; 11 nucleotides line up with TRBD1. Germline V lookup: CDR1 MGHRA, CDR2 YSYEKL. The V gene end was trimmed by 4 bases and the J gene end by 7 bases; junction bases not matched to a gene: 2. CDR3 length: 13 amino acids. CDR3: CASSPGTGGGYTF. The CDR3 DNA reads as TGCGCCAGCAGCCCCGGGACAGGGGGTGGCTACACCTTC.

The chain carries TRBV2 and TRBJ1-5, with D maybe TRBD1 (5 bases). The CDR3 is made up of 13 amino acids. V lost 5 bases to trimming and J lost 5 bases, with 10 bases between them. Germline values: CDR1 SNHLY, CDR2 FYNNEI. CDR3: CASSPRGDQPQHF. As DNA, the CDR3 is TGTGCCAGCAGTCCCCGGGGGGATCAGCCCCAGCATTTT.

V gene TRBV7-2 combines with J gene TRBJ1-4; 10 positions agree with TRBD1. CDR3 length equals 16 residues. Germline V CDR1 and CDR2: SGHTA, FQGNSA. With 5 bases clipped from V and 4 bases from J, the junction kept 7 bases outside the gene matches. CDR3 sequence reads: CASSRRDRGSNEKLFF. CDR3 nucleotide sequence: TGTGCCAGCAGCCGGCGGGACAGGGGTAGTAATGAAAAACTGTTTTTT. Combining the CDR3 with reference TRBV7-2 and TRBJ1-4 gives the whole variable domain GAGVSQSPSNKVTEKGKDVELRCDPISGHTALYWYRQSLGQGLEFLIYFQGNSAPDKSGLPSDRFSAERTGGSVSTLTIQRTQQEDSAVYLCASSRRDRGSNEKLFFGSGTQLSVL.

The chain uses TRBV27 and TRBJ1-5, with D possibly TRBD1 on 5 matching bases. The germline V and J ends were trimmed by 6 bases and 3 bases, with 12 bases remaining between them. The CDR3 runs 14 residues. CDR1 and CDR2 (germline): MNHEY, SMNVEV (reference sequence). Written as DNA, the CDR3 is TGTGCCAGCAGCCCAGGGTTGGCCAATCAGCCCCAGCATTTT. It codes for CASSPGLANQPQHF.

This chain links TRBV6-4 with TRBJ1-2, with D maybe TRBD1 (5 bases). The CDR3 loop spans 14 amino acids. Germline V gives CDR1 MRHNA, CDR2 SNTAGT. The V end lost 4 bases, the J end lost 9 bases, and 18 bases lay between the germline ends. The CDR3 nucleotides are TGTGCCAGCAGTGCGACCGGGACCGACGAGCGCTACACCTTC. Translating it yields CASSATGTDERYTF.

In this sample, this clone turned up a few times. This chain uses TRBV2 with TRBJ1-5; 7 nucleotides match TRBD1. V shed 7 bases, J shed 7 bases, and the junction held 13 bases outside the gene matches. CDR3 length: 15 residues. Germline V lookup: CDR1 SNHLY, CDR2 FYNNEI. The CDR3 DNA is TGTGCCAGCACTTTTTCCTACAGGGGATACCAGCCCCAGCATTTT. Translating it yields CASTFSYRGYQPQHF.

The chain uses TRBV7-8 and TRBJ1-2; no clear D. Germline lookup yields CDR1 SGHVS and CDR2 FQNEAQ. The V and J ends lost 1 base and 5 bases respectively, with 14 bases between them. The CDR3 loop spans 15 amino acids. CDR3 protein: CASSLGVGSTYGYTF. The CDR3, as DNA: TGTGCCAGCAGCTTAGGGGTAGGGTCGACTTATGGCTACACCTTC. Full variable domain (outside the CDR3, taken from reference TRBV7-8 and TRBJ1-2): GAGVSQSPRYKVAKRGQDVALRCDPISGHVSLFWYQQALGQGPEFLTYFQNEAQLDKSGLPSDRFFAERPEGSVSTLKIQRTQQEDSAVYLCASSLGVGSTYGYTFGSGTRLTVV.

The chain has TRBV6-5 and TRBJ1-2; perhaps TRBD1 as D (5 bases). This CDR3 has 14 residues. V lost 6 bases to trimming and J lost 5 bases, with 16 bases between them. Looked up from germline, CDR1 is MNHEY and CDR2 is SVGAGI. The CDR3 region has the DNA TGTGCCAGCAGCGCGTCCCCAGGGTCATATGGCTACACCTTC. Protein sequence: CASSASPGSYGYTF.

This chain connects TRBV7-9 to TRBJ2-1; a possible D gene is TRBD2 (6 bases). The ends were cut back, 4 bases at V and 9 bases at J, with 10 bases in the middle. Germline V CDR1 and CDR2: SEHNR, FQNEAQ (reference sequence). The CDR3 extends over 12 amino acids. The CDR3 region has the DNA TGTGCCAGCAGCTACGGGACTCCTGAGCAGTTCTTC. This translates into CASSYGTPEQFF.

This clone was detected only once. The chain uses TRBV6-6 and TRBJ1-3; 7 nucleotides match TRBD1. This CDR3 has 16 residues. Germline V gives CDR1 MNHNY, CDR2 SVGAGI (reference sequence). Unmatched junction bases numbered 7, after V lost 5 bases and J lost 0 bases. In DNA, the CDR3 is TGTGCCAGCAGTCCCGGACAGGCTCACTCTGGAAACACCATATATTTT. It codes for CASSPGQAHSGNTIYF.

The rearrangement joins TRBV6-5 to TRBJ2-1, with no clear D. V was shortened by 0 bases and J by 8 bases, with 11 bases between the two germline ends. The CDR3 runs 14 residues. CDR1 is MNHEY and CDR2 is SVGAGI in the germline V gene. Here the CDR3 reads CASSYSKGGHEQFF. The CDR3 DNA is TGTGCCAGCAGTTACTCGAAGGGTGGGCATGAGCAGTTCTTC.

The chain combines TRBV6-5 with TRBJ1-4; 7 nucleotides align to TRBD1. The CDR3 has 16 amino acids. CDR1 MNHEY and CDR2 SVGAGI come from the germline V gene. The J segment lost 7 bases and the V segment lost 1 base, leaving 9 bases of the junction unmatched. The CDR3 is CASSYLNRQGSEKLFF. As DNA, the CDR3 is TGTGCCAGCAGTTACTTGAACCGACAGGGTAGTGAAAAACTGTTTTTT.

V usage is TRBV2 and J usage is TRBJ1-2, with a weak D call TRBD1 (6 bases). This CDR3 region has 13 residues. V was pared by 5 bases and J by 8 bases, with 15 bases between. CDR1 and CDR2 (germline): SNHLY, FYNNEI. CDR3 region: CASSSLQGEGYTF. The CDR3 DNA reads as TGTGCCAGCAGTAGCCTACAGGGAGAGGGCTACACCTTC. Combining the CDR3 with reference TRBV2 and TRBJ1-2 gives the whole variable domain EPEVTQTPSHQVTQMGQEVILRCVPISNHLYFYWYRQILGQKVEFLVSFYNNEISEKSEIFDDQFSVERPDGSNFTLKIRSTKLEDSAMYFCASSSLQGEGYTFGSGTRLTVV.

The chain uses TRBV4-2 and TRBJ2-5, with 8 positions matching TRBD1. The germline gives CDR1 LGHNA, CDR2 YNFKEQ. V gave up 1 base and J gave up 3 bases; unmatched junction bases: 7. The CDR3 covers 16 residues. The CDR3 DNA reads TGTGCCAGCAGCCAAGTAGGAGGGACAGGAGAAGAGACCCAGTACTTC. Translating it yields CASSQVGGTGEETQYF.

The chain carries TRBV27 and TRBJ2-1; TRBD2 matches at 7 bases. In germline, CDR1 is MNHEY, CDR2 SMNVEV (reference sequence). V lost 2 bases, J lost 7 bases, and 11 bases stayed unmatched. The CDR3 covers 16 residues. CDR3 region: CASSLRVGLAENEQFF. The CDR3 region has the DNA TGTGCCAGCAGTTTACGGGTGGGGCTAGCGGAGAATGAGCAGTTCTTC.

The chain couples TRBV7-9 to TRBJ1-2; 7 bases line up with TRBD1. The J segment lost 6 bases and the V segment lost 6 bases, leaving 10 bases of the junction unmatched. Germline V lookup: CDR1 SEHNR, CDR2 FQNEAQ (reference sequence). This CDR3 comprises 14 residues. CDR3 region: CASSYSRGSNGYTF. The CDR3 region has the DNA TGTGCCAGCAGTTATTCCAGGGGGTCAAATGGCTACACCTTC.

The rearrangement uses TRBV18 and TRBJ1-1; 7 bases map to TRBD1. V lost 2 bases to trimming and J lost 4 bases; unmatched junction nucleotides: 4. The CDR3 runs to 14 residues. Germline V gene lookup returns CDR1 KGHSH and CDR2 LQKENI. The CDR3 spells CASSPDRVGTEAFF. CDR3 sequence (DNA): TGTGCCAGCTCACCAGACAGGGTTGGCACTGAAGCTTTCTTT.

The chain combines TRBV27 with TRBJ2-7, with D uncertain. V dropped 0 bases and J dropped 6 bases, with 18 bases sitting between them. The CDR3 is made up of 16 amino acids. Germline V gene lookup returns CDR1 MNHEY and CDR2 SMNVEV (reference sequence). This CDR3 is CASSLSPPGVVFEQYF. The CDR3 region has the DNA TGTGCCAGCAGTTTATCGCCCCCTGGGGTAGTCTTCGAGCAGTACTTC.

V gene TRBV27 combines with J gene TRBJ1-6; D is possibly TRBD1 (6 bases). The germline gives CDR1 MNHEY, CDR2 SMNVEV (reference sequence). The V and J ends lost 6 bases and 6 bases respectively, with 18 bases between them. CDR3 size: 16 residues. CDR3 sequence: CASSTLLDRFNSPLHF. The CDR3 coding sequence is TGTGCCAGCAGCACCCTCCTGGACAGATTTAATTCACCCCTCCACTTT.

V and J are TRBV5-8 and TRBJ2-2; D gene uncertain. The CDR3 has 14 amino acids. Trimming took off 4 bases at V and 3 bases at J, with 10 bases between the two ends. Per the germline V gene, CDR1 is SGHTS and CDR2 is YDEGEE. CDR3 protein: CASSTRADTGELFF. The CDR3 nucleotides read TGTGCCAGCAGCACCCGGGCCGACACCGGGGAGCTGTTTTTT.

The V and J genes are TRBV5-4 and TRBJ1-1, with a possible D match to TRBD1 (6 bases). The CDR3 runs 14 residues. Trimming took off 4 bases at V and 3 bases at J, with 13 bases between the two ends. Germline CDR1 is SGHNT and CDR2 is YYREEE (reference sequence). The CDR3 region has the DNA TGTGCCAGCAGCCCGACAGGATTTGACACTGAAGCTTTCTTT. It specifies CASSPTGFDTEAFF.

The CDR3 bases are TGTGCCAGCTCACCTAGTCAGGGGAACACTGAAGCTTTCTTT. Protein: CASSPSQGNTEAFF. V usage is TRBV18 and J usage is TRBJ1-1, with D possibly matching TRBD1 (5 bases). From germline, CDR1 is KGHSH and CDR2 LQKENI. The CDR3 sequence is 14 residues long. V lost 3 bases and J 1 base, leaving 9 bases between the germline ends. Supplemented by reference TRBV18 and TRBJ1-1, the full variable domain reads NAGVMQNPRHLVRRRGQEARLRCSPMKGHSHVYWYRQLPEEGLKFMVYLQKENIIDESGMPKERFSAEFPKEGPSILRIQQVVRGDSAAYFCASSPSQGNTEAFFGQGTRLTVV.

The chain is built from TRBV19 and TRBJ1-1; a weak D match, TRBD1 (5 bases). This CDR3 comprises 14 residues. Germline V gives CDR1 LNHDA, CDR2 SQIVND (reference sequence). Trimming stripped 3 bases from V and 4 bases from J, with 12 bases between. Here the CDR3 reads CASSIVGVGTEAFF. The CDR3 nucleotides read TGTGCCAGTAGTATTGTAGGGGTGGGCACTGAAGCTTTCTTT.

Only one count was recorded for this clone. This chain links TRBV6-5 with TRBJ1-1, with D possibly being TRBD1 (5 bases). Trimming stripped 4 bases from V and 2 bases from J, with 11 bases between. The CDR3 runs to 14 residues. The V gene's germline CDR1 is MNHEY and CDR2 SVGAGI. CDR3 protein: CASSFVGGNTEAFF. CDR3 DNA: TGTGCCAGCAGTTTCGTGGGGGGAAACACTGAAGCTTTCTTT.